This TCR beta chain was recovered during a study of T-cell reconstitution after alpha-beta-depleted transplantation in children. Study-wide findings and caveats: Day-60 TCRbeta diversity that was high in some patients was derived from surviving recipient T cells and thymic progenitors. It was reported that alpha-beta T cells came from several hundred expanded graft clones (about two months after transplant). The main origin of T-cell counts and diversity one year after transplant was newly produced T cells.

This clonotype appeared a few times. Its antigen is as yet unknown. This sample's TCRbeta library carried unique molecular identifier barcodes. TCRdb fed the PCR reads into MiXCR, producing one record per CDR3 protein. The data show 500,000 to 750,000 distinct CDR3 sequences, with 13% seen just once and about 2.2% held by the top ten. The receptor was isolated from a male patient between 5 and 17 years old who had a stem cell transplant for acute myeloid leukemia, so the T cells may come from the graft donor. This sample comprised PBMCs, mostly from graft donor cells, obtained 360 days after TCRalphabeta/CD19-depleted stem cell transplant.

CDR3 sequence: CSARNRDYIYEQYF. The CDR3 DNA sequence: TGCAGTGCTAGGAACCGGGACTACATCTACGAGCAGTACTTC. This chain connects TRBV20-1 to TRBJ2-7; 7 bases are shared with TRBD2. Germline-derived CDR1 and CDR2 are DFQATT and SNEGSKA (reference sequence). CDR3 length: 14 residues. Trimming cost V 3 bases and J 3 bases; bases outside gene matches: 8.